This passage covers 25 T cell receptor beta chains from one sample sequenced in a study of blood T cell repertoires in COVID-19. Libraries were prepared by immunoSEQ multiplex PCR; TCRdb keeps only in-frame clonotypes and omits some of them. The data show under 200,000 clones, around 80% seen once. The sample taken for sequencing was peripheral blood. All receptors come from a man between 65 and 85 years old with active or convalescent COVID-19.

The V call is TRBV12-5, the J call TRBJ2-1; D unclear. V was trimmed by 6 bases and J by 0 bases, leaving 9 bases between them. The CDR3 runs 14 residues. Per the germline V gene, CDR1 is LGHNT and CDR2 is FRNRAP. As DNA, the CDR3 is TGTGCTAGTGGGACAAGTATCTCCTACAATGAGCAGTTCTTC. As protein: CASGTSISYNEQFF.

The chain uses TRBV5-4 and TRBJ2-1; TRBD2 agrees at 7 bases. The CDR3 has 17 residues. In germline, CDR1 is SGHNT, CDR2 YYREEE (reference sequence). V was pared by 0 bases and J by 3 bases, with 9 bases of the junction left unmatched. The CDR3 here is CASSLGQAGEYYNEQFF. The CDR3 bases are TGTGCCAGCAGCTTGGGTCAGGCGGGGGAGTACTACAATGAGCAGTTCTTC.

The CDR3 spells CASSWDRNQPQHF. For the CDR3, the DNA is TGTGCCAGCAGTTGGGACAGAAATCAGCCCCAGCATTTT. This chain joins TRBV6-5 and TRBJ1-5; 7 positions match TRBD1. The V gene's germline CDR1 is MNHEY and CDR2 SVGAGI. This CDR3 region has 13 residues. V was pared by 4 bases and J by 4 bases, with 1 base of the junction left unmatched.

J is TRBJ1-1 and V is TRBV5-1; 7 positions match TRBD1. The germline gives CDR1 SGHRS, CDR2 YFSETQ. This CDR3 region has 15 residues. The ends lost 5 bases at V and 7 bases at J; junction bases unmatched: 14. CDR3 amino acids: CASRDDRVADDEAFF. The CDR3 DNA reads TGCGCCAGCAGGGACGACAGGGTAGCCGATGATGAAGCTTTCTTT.

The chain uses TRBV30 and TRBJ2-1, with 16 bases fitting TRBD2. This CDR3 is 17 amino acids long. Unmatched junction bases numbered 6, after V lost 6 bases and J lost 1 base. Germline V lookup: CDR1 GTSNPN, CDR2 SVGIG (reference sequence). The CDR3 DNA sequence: TGTGCCTGCCAACCGGGACTAGCGGGAGGGTCCTACAATGAGCAGTTCTTC. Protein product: CACQPGLAGGSYNEQFF.

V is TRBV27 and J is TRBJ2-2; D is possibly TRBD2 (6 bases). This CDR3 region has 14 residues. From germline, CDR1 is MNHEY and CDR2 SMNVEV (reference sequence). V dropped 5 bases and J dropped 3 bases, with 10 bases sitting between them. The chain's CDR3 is CASSGWGDTGELFF. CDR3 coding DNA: TGTGCCAGCAGTGGATGGGGGGACACCGGGGAGCTGTTTTTT.

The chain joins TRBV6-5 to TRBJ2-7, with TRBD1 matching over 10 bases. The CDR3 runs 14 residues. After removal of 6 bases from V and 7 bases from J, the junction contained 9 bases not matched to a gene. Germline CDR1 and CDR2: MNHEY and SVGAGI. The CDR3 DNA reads TGTGCCAGCAGAGCAGACAGGGGGCGCCGGGAGCAGTACTTC. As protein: CASRADRGRREQYF.

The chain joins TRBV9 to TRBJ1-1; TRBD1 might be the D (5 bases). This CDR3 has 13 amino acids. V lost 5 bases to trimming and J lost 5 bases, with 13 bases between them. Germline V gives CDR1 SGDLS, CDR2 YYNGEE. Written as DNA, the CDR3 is TGTGCCAGCAGTCTAACGGGGGGTACTGAAGCTTTCTTT. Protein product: CASSLTGGTEAFF.

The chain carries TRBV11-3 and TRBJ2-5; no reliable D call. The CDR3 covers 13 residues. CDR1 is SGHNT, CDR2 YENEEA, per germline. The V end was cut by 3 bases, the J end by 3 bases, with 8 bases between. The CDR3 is CASSFGGEETQYF. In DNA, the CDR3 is TGTGCCAGCAGCTTCGGCGGAGAAGAGACCCAGTACTTC.

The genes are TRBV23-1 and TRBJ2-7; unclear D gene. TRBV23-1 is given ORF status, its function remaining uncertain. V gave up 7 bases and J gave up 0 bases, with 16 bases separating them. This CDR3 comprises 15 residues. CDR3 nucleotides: TGCGCCAGCATTACTTGTGTCCGGAGCTCCTACGAGCAGTACTTC. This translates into CASITCVRSSYEQYF.

The CDR3 reads CASSRETGPAGDYGYTF. The CDR3 bases are TGCGCCAGCAGCCGCGAAACCGGGCCCGCGGGCGACTATGGCTACACCTTC. The chain is built from TRBV5-1 and TRBJ1-2; no definite D call. There are 17 residues in the CDR3. V lost 4 bases and J lost 3, with 22 bases in between. Germline lookup yields CDR1 SGHRS and CDR2 YFSETQ.

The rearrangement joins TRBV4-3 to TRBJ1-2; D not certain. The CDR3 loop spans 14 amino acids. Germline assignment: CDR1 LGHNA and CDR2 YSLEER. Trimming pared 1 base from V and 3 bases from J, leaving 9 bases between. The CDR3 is CASSQGQHDYGYTF. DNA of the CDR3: TGCGCCAGCAGCCAAGGCCAACATGACTATGGCTACACCTTC.

CDR3 sequence: CATSRDGGFQYF. The CDR3 DNA follows: TGTGCCACCAGCAGAGATGGGGGGTTTCAGTACTTC. The chain couples TRBV15 to TRBJ2-7; weak D call: TRBD2 (6 bases). The CDR3 extends over 12 amino acids. Germline V lookup: CDR1 LNHNV, CDR2 YYDKDF (reference sequence). V shed 0 bases and J shed 10 bases, with 10 bases lying between them.

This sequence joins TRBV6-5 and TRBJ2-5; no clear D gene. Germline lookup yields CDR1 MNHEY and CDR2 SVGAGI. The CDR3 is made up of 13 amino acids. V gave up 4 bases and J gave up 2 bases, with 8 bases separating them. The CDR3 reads CASSSHMQETQYF. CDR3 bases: TGTGCCAGCAGTTCACATATGCAAGAGACCCAGTACTTC.

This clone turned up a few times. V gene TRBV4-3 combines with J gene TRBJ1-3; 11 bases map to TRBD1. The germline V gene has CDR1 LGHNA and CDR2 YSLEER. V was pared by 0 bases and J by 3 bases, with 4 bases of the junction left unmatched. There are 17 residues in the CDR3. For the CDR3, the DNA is TGCGCCAGCAGCCAAGAGCACGGGACAGGGGGTGGAAACACCATATATTTT. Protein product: CASSQEHGTGGGNTIYF.

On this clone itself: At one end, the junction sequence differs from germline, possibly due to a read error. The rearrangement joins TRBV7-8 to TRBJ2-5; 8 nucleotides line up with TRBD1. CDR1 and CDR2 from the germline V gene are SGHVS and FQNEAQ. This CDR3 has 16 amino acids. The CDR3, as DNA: TGTGCCAGCAGATTAGGGTCAGGGGGCCGGGGAGAGACCCAGTACTTC. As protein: CASRLGSGGRGETQYF. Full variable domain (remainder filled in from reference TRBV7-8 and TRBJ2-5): GAGVSQSPRYKVAKRGQDVALRCDPISGHVSLFWYQQALGQGPEFLTYFQNEAQLDKSGLPSDRFFAERPEGSVSTLKIQRTQQEDSAVYLCASRLGSGGRGETQYFGPGTRLLVL.

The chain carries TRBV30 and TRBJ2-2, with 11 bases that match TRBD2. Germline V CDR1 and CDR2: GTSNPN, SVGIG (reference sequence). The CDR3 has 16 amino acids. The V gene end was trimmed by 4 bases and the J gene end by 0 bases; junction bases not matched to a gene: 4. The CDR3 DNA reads TGTGCCTGGACCAGACTAGCGGGGTCGAACACCGGGGAGCTGTTTTTT. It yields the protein CAWTRLAGSNTGELFF.

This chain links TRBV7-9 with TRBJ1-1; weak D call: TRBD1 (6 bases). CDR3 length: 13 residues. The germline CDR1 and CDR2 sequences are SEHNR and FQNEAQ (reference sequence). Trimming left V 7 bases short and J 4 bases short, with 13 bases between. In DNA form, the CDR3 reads TGTGCCAGCAAGGGAACAGGGAGCACTGAAGCTTTCTTT. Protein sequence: CASKGTGSTEAFF.

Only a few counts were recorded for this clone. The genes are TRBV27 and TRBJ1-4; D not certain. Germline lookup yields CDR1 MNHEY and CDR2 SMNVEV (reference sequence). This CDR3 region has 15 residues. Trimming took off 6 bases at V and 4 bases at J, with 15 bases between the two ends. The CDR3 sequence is CASSTFSAGNEKLFF. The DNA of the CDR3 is TGTGCCAGCAGCACCTTCTCCGCGGGTAATGAAAAACTGTTTTTT.

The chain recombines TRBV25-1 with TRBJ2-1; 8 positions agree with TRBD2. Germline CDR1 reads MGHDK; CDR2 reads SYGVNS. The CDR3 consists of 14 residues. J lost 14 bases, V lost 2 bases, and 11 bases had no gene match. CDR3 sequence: CASSEANSGGQEFF. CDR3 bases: TGTGCCAGCAGTGAAGCCAATTCGGGAGGGCAGGAGTTCTTC.

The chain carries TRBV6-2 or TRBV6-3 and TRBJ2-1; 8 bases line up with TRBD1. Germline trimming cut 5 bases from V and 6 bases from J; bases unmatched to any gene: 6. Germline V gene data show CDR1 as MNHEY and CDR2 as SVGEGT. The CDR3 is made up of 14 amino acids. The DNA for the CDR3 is TGTGCCAGCAGTCGACAGGGGTCCGGCAATGAGCAGTTCTTC. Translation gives CASSRQGSGNEQFF.

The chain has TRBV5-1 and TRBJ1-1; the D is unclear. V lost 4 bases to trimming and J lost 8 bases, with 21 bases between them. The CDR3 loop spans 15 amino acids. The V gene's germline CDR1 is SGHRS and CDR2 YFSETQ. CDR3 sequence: CASSPMGLGGGEAFF. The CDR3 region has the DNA TGCGCCAGCAGCCCCATGGGATTAGGAGGAGGGGAAGCTTTCTTT.

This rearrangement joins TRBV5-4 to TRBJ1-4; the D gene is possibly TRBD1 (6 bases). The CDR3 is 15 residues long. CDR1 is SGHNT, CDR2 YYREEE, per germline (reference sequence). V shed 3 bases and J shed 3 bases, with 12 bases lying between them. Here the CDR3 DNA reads TGTGCCAGCAGCTCGCCGACAGGTTCTAATGAAAAACTGTTTTTT. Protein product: CASSSPTGSNEKLFF.

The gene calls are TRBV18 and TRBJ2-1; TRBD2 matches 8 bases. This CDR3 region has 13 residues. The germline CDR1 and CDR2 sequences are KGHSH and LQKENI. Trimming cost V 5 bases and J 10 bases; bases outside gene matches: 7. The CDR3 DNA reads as TGTGCCAGCTCATACCGGGGACTAGGAGAGCAGTTCTTC. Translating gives CASSYRGLGEQFF. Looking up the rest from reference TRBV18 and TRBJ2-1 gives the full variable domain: NAGVMQNPRHLVRRRGQEARLRCSPMKGHSHVYWYRQLPEEGLKFMVYLQKENIIDESGMPKERFSAEFPKEGPSILRIQQVVRGDSAAYFCASSYRGLGEQFFGPGTRLTVL.

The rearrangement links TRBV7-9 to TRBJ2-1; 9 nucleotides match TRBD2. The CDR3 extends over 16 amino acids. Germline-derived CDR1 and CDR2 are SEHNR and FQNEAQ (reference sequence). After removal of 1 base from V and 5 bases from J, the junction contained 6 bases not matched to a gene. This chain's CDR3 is CASSLDYGTSNNEQFF. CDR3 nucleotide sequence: TGTGCCAGCAGCTTAGATTACGGGACTAGCAACAATGAGCAGTTCTTC.